The 15 T cell receptor beta chains given below trace back to one sample, sequenced in a study of CD4 T cells in relation to SARS-CoV-2 and coronaviruses (dated by TCRdb to the early 2020s). Libraries were prepared through the immunoSEQ multiplex PCR assay. TCRdb carries this immuneACCESS record with in-frame sequences only. Its versions omit some clonotypes, under half of them owing to an unresolved V gene in the studies checked, with the rest unexplained. A total of about 36,000 clones appear in this sample, over 75% of them only once. In total, the top ten clones hold just over 20% of the sample. The antigens for these receptors are not known. The sequenced sample consisted of memory CD4+ T cells from PBMCs, cultured in vitro. The cell subset or site tag for this specimen amounts to: memory (non-naive) CD4+ T cells. The source is an adult with COVID-19.

The J gene is TRBJ1-1, the V gene TRBV6-5; TRBD1 matches at 8 bases. Germline V gene data show CDR1 as MNHEY and CDR2 as SVGAGI. The CDR3 totals 14 residues. The V and J ends lost 8 bases and 3 bases, in that order; junction bases with no gene match: 8. CDR3 DNA: TGTGCCAGCCGGCCAGGGGGCGCGGACACTGAAGCTTTCTTT. It codes for CASRPGGADTEAFF.

This clone appeared a single time. The chain recombines TRBV28 with TRBJ2-4; TRBD2 aligns across 7 bases. The trim removed 1 base at V and 7 bases at J, leaving 10 bases unmatched. The germline CDR1 and CDR2 sequences are MDHEN and SYDVKM. The CDR3 runs 16 residues. This CDR3 is CASSLFTPRGGNIQYF. CDR3 in DNA: TGTGCCAGCAGTTTATTTACCCCCCGGGGAGGGAACATTCAGTACTTC.

The table lists this clone with a count of one. The chain has TRBV24-1 and TRBJ2-3, with 7 bases lining up with TRBD1. V lost 6 bases and J lost 7; bases outside the gene matches: 9. From germline, CDR1 is KGHDR and CDR2 SFDVKD. The CDR3 is made up of 14 amino acids. For the CDR3, the DNA is TGTGCCACCAGTTCTAGGGGGCAAGGGTATACGCAGTATTTT. Protein sequence: CATSSRGQGYTQYF.

This sequence joins TRBV28 and TRBJ1-1, with unresolved D. Germline loops: CDR1 MDHEN, CDR2 SYDVKM. The germline V and J ends were trimmed by 2 bases and 0 bases, with 7 bases remaining between them. The CDR3 contains 14 residues. The CDR3, as DNA: TGTGCCAGCAGTTTACCGCAAATGAACACTGAAGCTTTCTTT. Encoded protein: CASSLPQMNTEAFF. Supplemented by reference TRBV28 and TRBJ1-1, the full variable domain reads DVKVTQSSRYLVKRTGEKVFLECVQDMDHENMFWYRQDPGLGLRLIYFSYDVKMKEKGDIPEGYSVSREKKERFSLILESASTNQTSMYLCASSLPQMNTEAFFGQGTRLTVV.

The chain links TRBV2 to TRBJ2-7, with D perhaps TRBD2 (5 bases). Trimming pared 4 bases from V and 5 bases from J, leaving 15 bases between. Looked up from germline, CDR1 is SNHLY and CDR2 is FYNNEI. This CDR3 spans 14 amino acids. The CDR3 nucleotides read TGTGCCAGCAGTGGTACTAGTTCCACGGACGAGCAGTACTTC. Translating it yields CASSGTSSTDEQYF.

The chain's CDR3 is CASRRESGTEAFF. CDR3 in DNA: TGTGCCAGCAGACGAGAATCCGGCACTGAAGCTTTCTTT. The chain is built from TRBV7-3 and TRBJ1-1; D is uncertain. The CDR3 length is 13 residues. The V end lost 6 bases, the J end lost 4 bases, and 12 bases lay between the germline ends. Per germline, CDR1 SGHTA and CDR2 FQGTGA.

V and J are TRBV6-5 and TRBJ2-7; weak D call: TRBD2 (6 bases). From germline, CDR1 is MNHEY and CDR2 SVGAGI. V was cut by 8 bases and J by 6 bases, with 20 bases left in between. This CDR3 is built from 14 residues. The CDR3 DNA reads as TGTGCCAGCGAAGGACAACATGCGGGATTCGAGCAGTACTTC. Its translation is CASEGQHAGFEQYF.

The rearrangement joins TRBV27 to TRBJ2-7, with no clear D. The CDR3 sequence is 12 residues long. Germline V gene data show CDR1 as MNHEY and CDR2 as SMNVEV (reference sequence). Trimming left V 5 bases short and J 5 bases short, with 10 bases between. CDR3: CASSPGRDEQYF. The DNA of the CDR3 is TGTGCCAGCAGTCCTGGCCGGGACGAGCAGTACTTC.

The chain links TRBV4-1 to TRBJ2-3; D is undetermined. V was shortened by 3 bases and J by 4 bases, with 11 bases between the two germline ends. CDR1 MGHRA and CDR2 YSYEKL come from the germline V gene. The CDR3 is 14 amino acids. The CDR3 nucleotides read TGCGCCAGCAGCCATAGGGAATGGGCAGATACGCAGTATTTT. This codes for CASSHREWADTQYF.

This clone was observed a handful of times. This chain uses TRBV6-4 with TRBJ2-1, with 8 bases fitting TRBD1. This CDR3 is built from 15 residues. The V and J ends lost 2 bases and 0 bases, in that order; junction bases with no gene match: 0. The germline V gene has CDR1 MRHNA and CDR2 SNTAGT. The CDR3 coding sequence is TGTGCCAGCAGTGACGGACAGGGCTCCTACAATGAGCAGTTCTTC. This sequence encodes CASSDGQGSYNEQFF.

Of note for this clone: Within the sample, other DNA sequences also encode this same CDR3. This chain uses TRBV11-2 with TRBJ2-7; D is uncertain. The CDR3 covers 11 residues. Germline CDR1 and CDR2: SGHAT and FQNNGV. V was shortened by 5 bases and J by 5 bases, with 7 bases between the two germline ends. The CDR3 nucleotides read TGTGCCAGCAGCCGACTTAACGAGCAGTACTTC. It is translated as CASSRLNEQYF. Based on the CDR3 plus reference TRBV11-2 and TRBJ2-7, the full variable domain is EAGVAQSPRYKIIEKRQSVAFWCNPISGHATLYWYQQILGQGPKLLIQFQNNGVVDDSQLPKDRFSAERLKGVDSTLKIQPAKLEDSAVYLCASSRLNEQYFGPGTRLTVT.

The chain employs TRBV3-1 (or the pseudogene TRBV3-2) and TRBJ2-3; TRBD2 matches 8 bases. V gave up 6 bases and J gave up 6 bases; unmatched junction bases: 8. In germline, CDR1 is LGHDT, CDR2 YNNKEL (reference sequence). The CDR3 is made up of 14 amino acids. The CDR3 DNA follows: TGTGCCAGCAGTAGACCGGGACTAGGGGATACGCAGTATTTT. The encoded protein is CASSRPGLGDTQYF.

In this sample, this clone turned up once. CDR3 residues: CASSGGTSGSYTQYF. The CDR3 DNA reads as TGCGCCAGCAGCGGGGGGACTAGCGGGAGTTATACGCAGTATTTT. The chain links TRBV5-1 to TRBJ2-3; 14 bases map to TRBD2. This CDR3 comprises 15 residues. The germline V gene encodes CDR1 SGHRS and CDR2 YFSETQ. The ends lost 4 bases at V and 7 bases at J; junction bases unmatched: 5.

The chain couples TRBV2 to TRBJ2-1, with 7 bases aligning to TRBD1. Germline trimming cut 3 bases from V and 10 bases from J; bases unmatched to any gene: 0. The CDR3 has 11 amino acids. Per the germline V gene, CDR1 is SNHLY and CDR2 is FYNNEI. CDR3 DNA: TGTGCCAGCAGTGACAGGGGGGAGCAGTTCTTC. It encodes CASSDRGEQFF.

This rearrangement joins TRBV2 to TRBJ2-1, with a tentative D call TRBD1 (6 bases). V was cut by 6 bases and J by 0 bases, with 12 bases left in between. The CDR3 has 15 residues. The germline V gene encodes CDR1 SNHLY and CDR2 FYNNEI. The CDR3 loop reads CASSADRSSYNEQFF. The CDR3 bases are TGTGCCAGCAGCGCAGACAGGAGCTCCTACAATGAGCAGTTCTTC.